Presented here are 12 T cell receptor beta chains from one specimen sequenced in a study of CD8 T cells in Susac syndrome. When the RNA was reverse transcribed, random hexamers were used with an input of about 0.45 to 1 ug. Using its own MiXCR run on the immunoSEQ multiplex PCR reads, TCRdb lists one record per CDR3 protein. The sample holds about 60,000 distinct CDR3 sequences, roughly 92% seen once. What was sequenced was CD8+ T cells from PBMCs. Receptors were obtained from a human donor in good health.

The sample holds a few counts of this clonotype. The chain joins TRBV12-3 or TRBV12-4 to TRBJ2-1, with D maybe TRBD2 (6 bases). Trimming stripped 7 bases from V and 4 bases from J, with 17 bases between. The CDR3 has 15 residues. The CDR3 region has the DNA TGTGCCAGCATTCCCTCGGCGGGGCCTTACAATGAGCAGTTCTTC. It codes for CASIPSAGPYNEQFF.

This chain connects TRBV2 to TRBJ2-7, with 8 nucleotides matching TRBD1. The junction had 6 bases not matched to a gene; V was cut back by 8 bases and J by 3 bases. This CDR3 is 13 amino acids long. Germline CDR1 is SNHLY and CDR2 is FYNNEI. As DNA, the CDR3 is TGTGCCAGCTCGGGACAGGACAACTACGAGCAGTACTTC. Translation gives CASSGQDNYEQYF.

This clonotype turned up a few times. This chain uses TRBV27 with TRBJ1-2; no firm D call. CDR1 and CDR2 from the germline V gene are MNHEY and SMNVEV (reference sequence). The V gene lost 3 bases and the J gene lost 5 bases, with 7 bases spanning the gap. The CDR3 is 12 amino acids. CDR3 sequence reads: CASSFPGYGYTF. The CDR3 nucleotides are TGTGCCAGCAGTTTCCCCGGATATGGCTACACCTTC.

The chain combines TRBV11-2 with TRBJ2-7, with 11 bases aligning to TRBD1. V dropped 3 bases and J dropped 3; count of bases not matched to a gene: 7. Per germline, CDR1 SGHAT and CDR2 FQNNGV. The CDR3 contains 16 residues. CDR3 sequence reads: CASSFGTGGGFYEQYF. Here the CDR3 DNA reads TGTGCCAGCAGCTTTGGGACAGGGGGGGGTTTCTACGAGCAGTACTTC. The whole variable domain, filled in from reference TRBV11-2 and TRBJ2-7, reads EAGVAQSPRYKIIEKRQSVAFWCNPISGHATLYWYQQILGQGPKLLIQFQNNGVVDDSQLPKDRFSAERLKGVDSTLKIQPAKLEDSAVYLCASSFGTGGGFYEQYFGPGTRLTVT.

This rearrangement joins TRBV12-3 or TRBV12-4 to TRBJ2-7; TRBD1 matches 10 bases. The CDR3 runs 16 residues. After removal of 7 bases from V and 4 bases from J, the junction contained 13 bases not matched to a gene. DNA of the CDR3: TGTGCCAGCATCCAGTCCGTGACAGGGGGCTTTTACGAGCAGTACTTC. Its protein product is CASIQSVTGGFYEQYF.

The CDR3 here is CASSQVGLKIYEQYF. Written as DNA, the CDR3 is TGTGCCAGCAGCCAAGTGGGGCTCAAGATCTACGAGCAGTACTTC. The chain uses TRBV14 and TRBJ2-7; D perhaps matches TRBD1 (5 bases). The ends were cut back, 1 base at V and 3 bases at J, with 13 bases in the middle. The CDR3 length is 15 residues. Per the germline V gene, CDR1 is SGHDN and CDR2 is FVKESK.

The CDR3 DNA follows: TGCGCCAGCAGTCATTCTCCGGGACAGGGGGCTGGTGGCACAGATACGCAGTATTTT. Its protein is CASSHSPGQGAGGTDTQYF. The rearrangement uses TRBV23-1 and TRBJ2-3; 12 nucleotides agree with TRBD1. TRBV23-1 is an open reading frame whose function is uncertain. CDR3 length: 19 residues. After removal of 3 bases from V and 1 base from J, the junction contained 11 bases not matched to a gene.

This clonotype came up once. The genes are TRBV7-6 and TRBJ1-1; 8 nucleotides align to TRBD1. This CDR3 is built from 13 residues. J gave up 4 bases and V 6 bases, and 4 bases lay outside the gene matches. From germline, CDR1 is SGHVS and CDR2 FNYEAQ. CDR3: CASSRTGTTEAFF. As DNA, the CDR3 is TGTGCCAGCAGTCGGACAGGGACCACTGAAGCTTTCTTT.

This clonotype was detected a few times. The genes are TRBV19 and TRBJ1-5; the D is unclear. The germline V gene encodes CDR1 LNHDA and CDR2 SQIVND (reference sequence). The CDR3 runs to 13 residues. V was pared by 1 base and J by 5 bases, with 6 bases between. CDR3 region: CASSIVRDQPQHF. Here the CDR3 DNA reads TGTGCCAGTAGTATAGTTAGGGATCAGCCCCAGCATTTT.

As DNA, the CDR3 is TGTGCCAGCAGTTTAGAGACAGGGAGGACAGATACGCAGTATTTT. Translating it yields CASSLETGRTDTQYF. The V gene is TRBV12-3 or TRBV12-4, the J gene TRBJ2-3; D might be TRBD1 (7 bases). CDR3 length equals 15 residues. V shed 1 base and J shed 3 bases, with 11 bases lying between them.

This clonotype has more than one count but fewer than ten. The chain employs TRBV7-7 and TRBJ2-1; D not resolved. There are 13 residues in the CDR3. V lost 1 base to trimming and J lost 4 bases, with 5 bases between them. From germline, CDR1 is SSHAT and CDR2 FNYEAQ (reference sequence). CDR3 in amino acids: CASSLGAYNEQFF. CDR3 sequence (DNA): TGTGCCAGCAGCTTAGGGGCGTACAATGAGCAGTTCTTC. The variable domain in full, completed from reference TRBV7-7 and TRBJ2-1, reads GAGVSQSPRYKVTKRGQDVTLRCDPISSHATLYWYQQALGQGPEFLTYFNYEAQPDKSGLPSDRFSAERPEGSISTLTIQRTEQRDSAMYRCASSLGAYNEQFFGPGTRLTVL.

This clonotype was observed a single time. V usage is TRBV6-5 and J usage is TRBJ2-7; possibly TRBD1 for D (6 bases). The V gene lost 2 bases and the J gene lost 4 bases, with 12 bases spanning the gap. Germline V lookup: CDR1 MNHEY, CDR2 SVGAGI. This CDR3 is 14 amino acids long. The CDR3 DNA reads as TGTGCCAGCAGTTACGCAGGGGAGTCATACGAGCAGTACTTC. Translation: CASSYAGESYEQYF.